This entry describes one T cell receptor (beta chain). Its antigen remains undetermined. It has no much larger one-base neighbor in the sample; base qualities were not kept. This specimen belongs to a study of cytomegalovirus exposure and HLA in healthy donors (dated by TCRdb to about 2017). With regard to the full study: An earlier analysis of approximately 640 of the donors reported 276 Gb of sequence data and 100 million to 140 million unique TCR beta sequences from roughly 180 million T cells. Among roughly 400 genotyped donors of the cohort, an average of approximately 220,000 unique TCR beta nucleotide sequences was sequenced per donor, of which about 18% were non-productive. The T cell repertoires of 666 subjects were profiled by immunosequencing and related to cytomegalovirus serostatus. A later analysis re-examined previously published TCR beta repertoires from 500 to 700 donors and added high-resolution HLA genotyping to investigate patterns of TCR occurrence. Every repertoire in the discovery cohort had been generated on one and the same sequencing platform. The genetic ancestry cluster associated with self-reported Caucasian donors included approximately 85% of the approximately 430 genotyped donors. The number of typed donors differed by locus: about 620-640 for A, B, C, DRB1 and DQB1; some 500 for DQA1; 600 to 610 for DPA1; and around 490 for DPB1. Donor age, sex, ethnicity and CMV serostatus were collected together with the repertoire data. An earlier analysis of around 580 of the donors used high-throughput TCR beta sequencing to judge whether each TCR beta V gene segment behaved as functional or pseudogenic. A later genetic analysis took genome-wide SNP genotypes for about 65% of the 666 donors and used that subset as a discovery cohort. A separate validation cohort of more than 100 different subjects was used in addition to the approximately 700-subject first cohort. The study combined high-throughput TCR immunosequencing, statistical association of individual TCRs with disease status, and machine learning to predict cytomegalovirus infection status. An early release that covered about 640 HLA-typed donors contained around 330 gigabases of sequencing data and tens of millions of unique TCR sequences. Rather than using new phenotypic data, the later analysis identified candidate immune exposures from TCR beta sequences and from how often those sequences occurred across donors. HLA typing covered class I and class II loci at four-digit resolution. Because of strong linkage in the cohort, five DR-DQ haplotypes were treated as single units for association and clustering. The study aimed to test whether signatures of past pathogen exposure could be identified by cataloging public T cell receptors.

Spanning cysteine to phenylalanine, the CDR3 consists of 13 amino acids. Only the CDR3 part of the read is kept: 39 bases, read in frame from the first base. CDR1 and CDR2 are drawn from the germline V gene: KGHSH, LQKENI. A distance of 8 bases separates the germline ends of V and J, which lose 3 bases and 3 bases respectively. The library was generated by the immunoSEQ multiplex PCR assay. The multiplex PCR relied on a mix of 60 forward primers for TCR Vbeta segments and 13 reverse primers for TCR Jbeta segments. Amplification of the CDR3 region of rearranged TCR beta genes was performed with a multiplex PCR assay on genomic DNA. The Illumina HiSeq System was used to sequence the amplified TCR beta libraries as 87-base-pair reads. On the study's bioinformatics: A later analysis tallied 75 million to 95 million unique TCR beta chains across the 610 or so repertoires, and around 12 million of those chains were shared by two or more donors. A nearest-neighbor algorithm error-corrected the raw reads and collapsed the reads into unique sequences, merging closely related sequences to remove PCR and sequencing errors. Alignment of CDR3 sequences to IMGT reference sequences was used to assign V, D and J gene segments. For a sequence to be retained, a match of at least six nucleotides was required to both a V gene segment and a J gene segment. A rearrangement was called productive if the CDR3 had no stop codons and remained in frame with V and J, and every other rearrangement was called non-productive. Following IMGT convention, CDR3 was defined as the stretch from the second conserved V-encoded cysteine up to the conserved J-encoded phenylalanine. In an earlier analysis of more than 550 of the donors, sequences lacking an unambiguous match to a single V gene segment were excluded. An earlier analysis of approximately 590 of the donors called V segments functional above 56.7% productive rearrangements and segregating when the between-donor standard deviation exceeded 5%. To diagnose cytomegalovirus status from the catalog of TCR beta chain sequences, a statistical classification framework was built. A later analysis assigned V and J genes by comparing TCR nucleotide sequences with IMGT/GENE-DB human TR gene sequences. A later analysis assigned CDR3 sequences and most-parsimonious VDJ recombination scenarios with the TCRdist pipeline. A later analysis defined each TCR beta chain by its CDR3 amino acid sequence plus V-gene family, and excluded reads lacking a unique V-gene family. To address suspected cross-contamination and a sequencing artifact, a later analysis removed around 600 highly shared, low-generation-probability nucleotide sequences. A later analysis calculated a clonal expansion index for each public chain from normalized within-repertoire ranks of inferred template counts. Generation probabilities in a later analysis came from a VDJ recombination model fitted to out-of-frame rearrangements, and those results were checked against IGoR. A later analysis scored TCR-TCR, TCR-HLA and TCR-CMV co-occurrence with hypergeometric tests, applying a repertoire-size bias correction to TCR pairs. A later analysis estimated false discovery rates by permuting HLA or CMV assignments 20 times. A later analysis grouped co-occurring TCRs with DBSCAN, adding TCRdist sequence similarity when clustering within HLA-allele-positive subsets. Co-occurrence clustering excluded repertoires with fewer than 30,000 or more than 120,000 public chains, plus five with anomalous nucleotide sharing. Here the immuneACCESS table is served through TCRdb, limited to in-frame sequences with V and J called. Missing clones are a known gap in these copies; in checked studies unresolved V genes cover under half, and the rest lacks a known reason. V and J calls and clone size are copied from that table; D and trimming were computed from the DNA. The sample table records 100,000 or so clones; 55% to 75% of these occur just once. Clones ranked in the top ten supply 3.8% of the sample.

In total, approximately 690 healthy bone marrow donors made up the cohort. Cohort members were all nominally healthy when sampled, although unrecorded immune exposures were likely present. The donor was CMV seropositive and was included in the group of 250 to 300 seropositive cohort members. Each donor provided a peripheral blood sample, and peripheral blood mononuclear cells were used for TCR beta sequencing. Genomic DNA extraction from the blood cell samples was performed with the Qiagen DNeasy Blood Extraction Kit. Study-wide conclusions, independent of this receptor: According to a later analysis, most CMV-associated TCR beta chains appeared to be HLA-restricted, and the HLA associations seemed to be driven largely by CMV exposure. Correlated functional status among segregating V segments might reflect linkage disequilibrium, but an unknown experimental factor could not be ruled out. A later analysis found that HLA-associated TCR beta chains were more clonally expanded and had lower generation probabilities than equally common non-associated chains. When HLA alleles, especially DR and DQ, strongly co-occurred, TCR associations were difficult to assign to individual alleles. For the cohort, immune exposure information was limited to CMV serostatus. The sequencing pipeline was judged likely to have produced a cluster of highly shared sequence variants as a technical artifact. In an earlier analysis of around 600 of the donors, most TCR beta V segments were observed in productive rearrangements about 87% or about 30% of the time, broadly matching IMGT annotations. Several of the top co-occurrence clusters appeared to be linked to parvovirus B19, influenza, CMV and Epstein-Barr virus, according to a later analysis. Some 16 rarely observed V segments, including chromosome 9 orphons, were excluded from the earlier analysis of about 600 of the donors because counts were too low. A further reported finding was that TCR beta sequences accurately predicted the HLA-A and HLA-B alleles for most subjects in the first cohort. Only TCR beta chains were sequenced in this cohort, and the absence of alpha or paired-chain data limited detectable features. In both the original and validation cohorts, the classifier was reported to diagnose cytomegalovirus status with high specificity and sensitivity. Because HLA typing was missing for some donors at each locus, association tests included only the typed subset. In the study, around 160 TCR beta chains were listed as associated with cytomegalovirus. In a later genetic analysis, fewer N-insertions in productive TCRs were reported among donors in an Asian-associated ancestry cluster than the roughly 700-donor mean. Most TCR sequences were observed very rarely across donors, whereas some public TCRs were present in many individuals. According to a later analysis, TCR association rates differed among HLA loci, with DRB1 alleles showing the most associated TCRs and HLA-C alleles showing the fewest. A few of the identified cytomegalovirus-associated TCR beta chains were confirmed in vitro to be specific for cytomegalovirus antigens. Some IMGT-functional V segments, including TRBV6-2 and TRBV6-3, could not be told apart with the 87-base-pair reads, so those segments were excluded. At a false discovery rate of 0.05, a later analysis linked 15,000 to 20,000 TCR beta sequences to specific HLA alleles. The authors suggested that the approach could potentially be extended to other disease states and immunological phenotypes. In a later genetic analysis, a missense DCLRE1C variant was associated with V-gene and J-gene trimming of TCR beta chains, and the association was replicated in an independent cohort. Presence/absence analyses assumed roughly uniform sequencing depth across donors, an assumption that may not hold.

The chain is made from TRBV18 and TRBJ1-2; TRBD1 could be the D gene, as 5 bases match. What was sequenced was PBMCs. The receptor was isolated from a man aged 25-40 years in good health and CMV-seropositive. The DNA sequence is TGTGCCAGCTCACCTGTGACAGACTATGGCTACACCTTC. Its protein reads: CASSPVTDYGYTF.